The 29 T cell receptor beta chains reported below all come from one sample, sequenced in a study of blood T cell repertoires in COVID-19. The assay was immunoSEQ multiplex PCR, and TCRdb's table has in-frame clones only and misses some. The table shows approximately 350,000 clones, with about 90% occurring only once. The material sequenced was PBMCs or T cells enriched from blood (not recorded which). Receptors were obtained from a woman in her thirties who had recovered from COVID-19.

In this sample, this clone turned up once. J is TRBJ2-2 and V is TRBV24-1; possibly TRBD1 for D (6 bases). Trimming pared 4 bases from V and 14 bases from J, leaving 13 bases between. This CDR3 region has 12 residues. Germline-derived CDR1 and CDR2 are KGHDR and SFDVKD. CDR3 in amino acids: CATSDYRAELFF. The CDR3 DNA sequence: TGTGCCACCAGTGACTACAGGGCTGAACTGTTTTTT.

The chain carries TRBV10-2 and TRBJ2-7; perhaps TRBD1 as D (6 bases). The CDR3 is 12 residues long. Germline lookup yields CDR1 WSHSY and CDR2 SAAADI. Trimming pared 6 bases from V and 2 bases from J, leaving 8 bases between. The CDR3 is CASRAGAYEQYF. For the CDR3, the DNA is TGCGCCAGCAGGGCAGGGGCCTACGAGCAGTACTTC.

The rearrangement links TRBV30 to TRBJ2-2; 7 bases agree with TRBD1. The CDR3 runs 16 residues. The V segment lost 0 bases and the J segment 5 bases; nucleotides outside the gene matches: 9. Germline CDR1 is GTSNPN and CDR2 is SVGIG (reference sequence). Here the CDR3 reads CAWSVLGGTGTGELFF. The CDR3 nucleotides are TGTGCCTGGAGTGTACTAGGGGGCACAGGTACCGGGGAGCTGTTTTTT.

V usage is TRBV5-4 and J usage is TRBJ2-3; a weak D match, TRBD2 (5 bases). CDR3 length: 13 amino acids. With 3 bases removed from V and 3 bases from J, the gap between germline ends came to 8 bases. Germline V gives CDR1 SGHNT, CDR2 YYREEE (reference sequence). The CDR3 spells CASSSWRTDTQYF. CDR3 sequence (DNA): TGTGCCAGCAGCTCCTGGAGGACAGATACGCAGTATTTT.

The J gene is TRBJ2-1, the V gene TRBV28; 11 bases match TRBD1. This CDR3 has 14 amino acids. In germline, CDR1 is MDHEN, CDR2 SYDVKM. The junction had 3 bases not matched to a gene; V was cut back by 4 bases and J by 7 bases. CDR3: CASSSGQGVNEQFF. CDR3 bases: TGTGCCAGCAGTTCGGGACAGGGGGTAAATGAGCAGTTCTTC.

The chain is built from TRBV6-1 and TRBJ2-5, with D tentatively TRBD2 (7 bases). Germline V CDR1 and CDR2: MNHNS, SASEGT. V lost 2 bases, J lost 13 bases, and 26 bases lay in between. This CDR3 is 16 amino acids long. The CDR3 DNA reads TGTGCCAGCAGTGAAAGTGTGGCGGGGGCCGGGGGAGACTCGTACTTC. The encoded protein is CASSESVAGAGGDSYF.

The genes are TRBV4-1 and TRBJ1-1; perhaps TRBD1 as D (5 bases). Germline V gene data show CDR1 as MGHRA and CDR2 as YSYEKL. The CDR3 extends over 15 amino acids. Trimming stripped 0 bases from V and 5 bases from J, with 13 bases between. CDR3 nucleotides: TGCGCCAGCAGCCAAGAGAGCGCAGGGAAGACTGAAGCTTTCTTT. This sequence encodes CASSQESAGKTEAFF.

The rearrangement uses TRBV19 and TRBJ2-7; TRBD2 matches at 8 bases. The CDR3 loop spans 13 amino acids. Germline CDR1 reads LNHDA; CDR2 reads SQIVND (reference sequence). Trimming removed 11 bases from V and 3 bases from J; junction bases left unmatched: 9. The CDR3 DNA is TGTGCCTGTGCAGGGCGGGAGGTCTACGAGCAGTACTTC. This encodes CACAGREVYEQYF.

This chain links TRBV3-1 (or the pseudogene TRBV3-2) with TRBJ2-1, with 7 nucleotides matching TRBD1. The CDR3 consists of 20 residues. With V trimmed by 6 bases and J by 0 bases, 20 bases remained unmatched. CDR1 is LGHDT and CDR2 is YNNKEL in the germline V gene (reference sequence). In nucleotides, the CDR3 is TGTGCCAGCAGTACGAGGGACAGTCTCGGCCCCTATGCCTCCTACAATGAGCAGTTCTTC. Translating it yields CASSTRDSLGPYASYNEQFF.

This clone was observed a few times. V is TRBV5-5 and J is TRBJ2-7, with TRBD2 matching over 9 bases. Germline V gives CDR1 SGHKS, CDR2 YYEKEE (reference sequence). The CDR3 extends over 15 amino acids. V shed 1 base, J shed 2 bases, and the junction held 4 bases outside the gene matches. CDR3 DNA sequence: TGTGCCAGCAGCTTGAGTCCTAGCGGGACCTACGAGCAGTACTTC. Protein: CASSLSPSGTYEQYF.

The chain employs TRBV19 and TRBJ2-5; TRBD2 is a possible D gene (5 bases). Germline V gene lookup returns CDR1 LNHDA and CDR2 SQIVND (reference sequence). Trimming stripped 7 bases from V and 2 bases from J, with 14 bases between. The CDR3 has 14 amino acids. The CDR3 here is CASTDPTRQETQYF. CDR3 nucleotides: TGTGCCAGTACCGACCCTACTAGGCAAGAGACCCAGTACTTC.

This chain joins TRBV3-1 (or the pseudogene TRBV3-2) and TRBJ1-2; 7 nucleotides line up with TRBD1. Germline trimming cut 0 bases from V and 8 bases from J; bases unmatched to any gene: 9. Germline loops: CDR1 LGHDT, CDR2 YNNKEL (reference sequence). The CDR3 is 15 residues long. CDR3 DNA: TGTGCCAGCAGCCAAGACAGGGGGGTAGGTGAAGGCTACACCTTC. The encoded protein is CASSQDRGVGEGYTF.

This chain joins TRBV28 and TRBJ2-1; 7 bases align to TRBD2. Germline V gene lookup returns CDR1 MDHEN and CDR2 SYDVKM. The CDR3 contains 15 residues. V dropped 7 bases and J dropped 6; count of bases not matched to a gene: 12. CDR3 nucleotide sequence: TGTGCCAGCAATACAGCGGGAAGGTGGGGCAATGAGCAGTTCTTC. Translating gives CASNTAGRWGNEQFF.

In its sample, this clone was seen once. The chain is built from TRBV29-1 and TRBJ2-7; 9 positions agree with TRBD2. The germline V gene has CDR1 SQVTM and CDR2 ANQGSEA. Germline trimming cut 4 bases from V and 4 bases from J; bases unmatched to any gene: 5. This CDR3 is built from 13 residues. The CDR3 DNA sequence: TGCAGCGTTGCGGCGGGAGGGCCGTACGAGCAGTACTTC. Its translation is CSVAAGGPYEQYF.

The chain is built from TRBV7-8 and TRBJ2-1; tentative D call: TRBD2 (6 bases). CDR3 length: 15 amino acids. CDR1 SGHVS and CDR2 FQNEAQ come from the germline V gene. V lost 2 bases and J 3 bases, leaving 11 bases between the germline ends. The CDR3 loop is CASSLRQGGYNEQFF. The CDR3 bases are TGTGCCAGCAGCTTAAGGCAGGGAGGCTACAATGAGCAGTTCTTC.

V is TRBV5-8 and J is TRBJ2-3, with 9 bases lining up with TRBD1. Germline V gives CDR1 SGHTS, CDR2 YDEGEE. The CDR3 runs to 16 residues. V lost 0 bases, J lost 3 bases, and 5 bases stayed unmatched. CDR3 in DNA: TGTGCCAGCAGCTTGGGGGGACAGGGATGGACAGATACGCAGTATTTT. It specifies CASSLGGQGWTDTQYF.

This clone was counted only a few times. This chain uses TRBV19 with TRBJ1-5; 9 bases map to TRBD1. This CDR3 spans 15 amino acids. V lost 6 bases to trimming and J lost 2 bases; unmatched junction nucleotides: 5. Germline assignment: CDR1 LNHDA and CDR2 SQIVND (reference sequence). The CDR3 region is CASSGTGKGNQPQHF. The CDR3 DNA is TGTGCCAGTAGCGGGACAGGGAAGGGCAATCAGCCCCAGCATTTT.

The chain is built from TRBV5-1 and TRBJ2-1; 14 positions agree with TRBD2. After removal of 4 bases from V and 6 bases from J, the junction contained 3 bases not matched to a gene. The CDR3 loop spans 15 amino acids. CDR1 is SGHRS, CDR2 YFSETQ, per germline. The CDR3 DNA sequence: TGCGCCAGCAGCCGACTAGCGGGAGGGGCCAATGAGCAGTTCTTC. Translating gives CASSRLAGGANEQFF.

This sequence joins TRBV20-1 and TRBJ1-2; 7 bases line up with TRBD1. This CDR3 spans 10 amino acids. Per the germline V gene, CDR1 is DFQATT and CDR2 is SNEGSKA (reference sequence). V lost 6 bases and J lost 8; bases outside the gene matches: 3. The CDR3 region has the DNA TGCAGTGCGACAGGGCACGGCTACACCTTC. Protein product: CSATGHGYTF.

To note about this clone: The same CDR3 arises from other DNA sequences in this sample as well. The chain uses TRBV14 and TRBJ1-4; a weak D match, TRBD1 (5 bases). Germline loops: CDR1 SGHDN, CDR2 FVKESK. V was cut by 0 bases and J by 8 bases, with 13 bases left in between. This CDR3 has 15 amino acids. The DNA of the CDR3 is TGTGCCAGCAGCCAAGATCTTGGGGGAGGAGAAAAACTGTTTTTT. Amino acid sequence: CASSQDLGGGEKLFF.

The rearrangement links TRBV19 to TRBJ1-1, with D perhaps matching TRBD1 (5 bases). The CDR3 has 13 residues. V was trimmed by 9 bases and J by 0 bases, leaving 11 bases between them. Germline V gene sequence: CDR1 LNHDA, CDR2 SQIVND (reference sequence). This CDR3 is CASNDRLNTEAFF. CDR3 nucleotides: TGTGCCAGCAATGACAGACTGAACACTGAAGCTTTCTTT.

The V gene is TRBV5-1, the J gene TRBJ2-3; possibly TRBD2 for D (6 bases). Germline V gives CDR1 SGHRS, CDR2 YFSETQ. V lost 3 bases and J 0 bases, leaving 11 bases between the germline ends. This CDR3 contains 15 residues. For the CDR3, the DNA is TGCGCCAGCAGCTCCGCGGGGATGAGCACAGATACGCAGTATTTT. It encodes CASSSAGMSTDTQYF.

J is TRBJ1-2 and V is TRBV28; 7 nucleotides line up with TRBD1. This CDR3 contains 15 residues. From germline, CDR1 is MDHEN and CDR2 SYDVKM. The J segment lost 1 base and the V segment lost 3 bases, leaving 5 bases of the junction unmatched. CDR3 nucleotides: TGTGCCAGCAGTTTTGTGACAGGGTATAACTATGGCTACACCTTC. The encoded protein is CASSFVTGYNYGYTF.

The chain has TRBV9 and TRBJ1-5, with a tentative D call TRBD1 (6 bases). The V gene lost 4 bases and the J gene lost 3 bases, with 8 bases spanning the gap. The CDR3 runs 13 residues. The V gene's germline CDR1 is SGDLS and CDR2 YYNGEE. CDR3 DNA: TGTGCCAGCAGCACAGGGTCCAATCAGCCCCAGCATTTT. It specifies CASSTGSNQPQHF.

This clone has just one count. CDR3 DNA sequence: TGTGCCAGCAGCTCCGGGACTGAAGCTTTCTTT. This sequence encodes CASSSGTEAFF. The chain uses TRBV7-9 and TRBJ1-1, with D hard to call. The germline V and J ends were trimmed by 4 bases and 5 bases, with 5 bases remaining between them. CDR3 length equals 11 residues. Germline lookup yields CDR1 SEHNR and CDR2 FQNEAQ (reference sequence).

This rearrangement joins TRBV28 to TRBJ1-1; 7 bases are shared with TRBD1. This CDR3 has 15 residues. V lost 8 bases, J lost 4 bases, and 13 bases stayed unmatched. Germline V gives CDR1 MDHEN, CDR2 SYDVKM. DNA of the CDR3: TGTGCCAGCCTCCTCGCCAGGGCAGGGGGCACTGAAGCTTTCTTT. Protein product: CASLLARAGGTEAFF.

V gene TRBV11-2 combines with J gene TRBJ2-3; 9 bases line up with TRBD2. V gave up 5 bases and J gave up 2 bases; unmatched junction bases: 8. Germline assignment: CDR1 SGHAT and CDR2 FQNNGV. This CDR3 contains 16 residues. The CDR3 DNA follows: TGTGCCAGCAGCCAGGTGGGGACTAGCCTCACAGATACGCAGTATTTT. Translating gives CASSQVGTSLTDTQYF. The whole variable domain, filled in from reference TRBV11-2 and TRBJ2-3, reads EAGVAQSPRYKIIEKRQSVAFWCNPISGHATLYWYQQILGQGPKLLIQFQNNGVVDDSQLPKDRFSAERLKGVDSTLKIQPAKLEDSAVYLCASSQVGTSLTDTQYFGPGTRLTVL.

The chain uses TRBV6-5 and TRBJ2-7; the D gene is possibly TRBD2 (6 bases). Germline CDR1 is MNHEY and CDR2 is SVGAGI. Between the trimmed V and J ends, which lost 5 bases and 0 bases, there was a span of 14 bases. The CDR3 has 15 residues. The CDR3 here is CASSLRGVSSYEQYF. The CDR3 DNA reads TGTGCCAGCAGTCTACGCGGGGTGAGCTCCTACGAGCAGTACTTC.

In DNA, the CDR3 is TGTGCCTGGAGTGTACGAGGCTATGGCTACACCTTC. Protein product: CAWSVRGYGYTF. V usage is TRBV30 and J usage is TRBJ1-2; no firm D call. V was cut by 0 bases and J by 4 bases, with 6 bases left in between. This CDR3 is 12 amino acids long. Per germline, CDR1 GTSNPN and CDR2 SVGIG (reference sequence).